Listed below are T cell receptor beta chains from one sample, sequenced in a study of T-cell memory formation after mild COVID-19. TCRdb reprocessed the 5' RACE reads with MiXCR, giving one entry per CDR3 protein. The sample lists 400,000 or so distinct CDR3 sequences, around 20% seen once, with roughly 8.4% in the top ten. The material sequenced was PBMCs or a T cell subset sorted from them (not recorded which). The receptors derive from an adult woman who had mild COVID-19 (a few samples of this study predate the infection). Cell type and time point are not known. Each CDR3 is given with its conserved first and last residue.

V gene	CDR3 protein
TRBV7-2	CASSLGPKAYEQYF
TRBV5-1	CASSLGFTGANVMTF
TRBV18	CASSPETGGRETQYF
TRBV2	CASIEDGVYGYTF
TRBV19	CASGVAGALFYEQYF
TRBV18	CASSPSGGFLSETEAFF
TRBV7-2	CASSLVGLAGGYHEQFF
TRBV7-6	CASSNLAGGKGEQFF
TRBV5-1	CASKGQGRNEQFF
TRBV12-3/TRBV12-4	CASTLGGGLGNEQFF
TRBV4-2	CASTPGTGSHEQYF
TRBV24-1	CATSDYLGNYNEQFF
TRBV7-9	CASSLEGGVQPQHF
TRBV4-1	CASSQLHRELETQYF
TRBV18	CASHGQGIYNSPLHF
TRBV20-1	CSARDRLNTEAFF
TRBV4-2	CASSQPGQGMNTEAFF
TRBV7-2	CASSPRYQGAKNTEAFF
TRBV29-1	CSGTLRDRVSTDTQYF
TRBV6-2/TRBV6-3	CASSPPHSLAGGPEYEQFF
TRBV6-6	CASRSDATDTQYF